The 24 T cell receptor beta chains below come from one sample, sequenced in a study of blood T cell repertoires in COVID-19. This table comes from immunoSEQ multiplex PCR, and its TCRdb copy is limited to in-frame clones, with some not included. Of some 150,000 clones listed, roughly nine tenths are singletons. The sequenced material came from peripheral blood. The receptors shown here come from a woman aged 40 to 50 with acute or convalescent COVID-19.

The chain combines TRBV4-1 with TRBJ2-7; 8 bases map to TRBD2. V shed 4 bases and J 0 bases; nucleotides not matched to a gene: 8. The CDR3 is 16 residues long. Germline lookup yields CDR1 MGHRA and CDR2 YSYEKL. CDR3 region: CASSRAFGGASYEQYF. As DNA, the CDR3 is TGCGCCAGCAGCCGAGCATTCGGGGGGGCCTCCTACGAGCAGTACTTC.

CDR3 nucleotide sequence: TGTGCCAGCAGCCAAGATATCGGCGGGGGGGCCGGCACAGATACGCAGTATTTT. Its protein is CASSQDIGGGAGTDTQYF. V gene TRBV4-2 combines with J gene TRBJ2-3; 9 nucleotides align to TRBD2. V lost 0 bases, J lost 1 base, and 8 bases stayed unmatched. Looked up from germline, CDR1 is LGHNA and CDR2 is YNFKEQ. This CDR3 has 18 residues.

V gene TRBV5-8 combines with J gene TRBJ1-1; a weak D match, TRBD1 (6 bases). Germline V CDR1 and CDR2: SGHTS, YDEGEE. Trimming removed 2 bases from V and 1 base from J, with 12 bases in between. The CDR3 extends over 15 amino acids. CDR3 coding DNA: TGTGCCAGCAGCTTTGACAGGTCGGCGAACACTGAAGCTTTCTTT. Encoded protein: CASSFDRSANTEAFF.

The chain joins TRBV3-1 (or the pseudogene TRBV3-2) to TRBJ1-2; 9 bases align to TRBD1. This CDR3 has 13 residues. The V gene end was trimmed by 6 bases and the J gene end by 8 bases; junction bases not matched to a gene: 7. Per the germline V gene, CDR1 is LGHDT and CDR2 is YNNKEL (reference sequence). The CDR3 DNA reads TGTGCCAGCAGACACGACAGGGGGAAGGGCTACACCTTC. The encoded protein is CASRHDRGKGYTF.

The CDR3 protein is CASSFAGTSGTDTQYF. CDR3 nucleotides: TGTGCCAGCAGCTTCGCCGGGACTAGCGGGACAGATACGCAGTATTTT. The J gene is TRBJ2-3, the V gene TRBV13; 12 nucleotides match TRBD2. CDR3 length equals 16 residues. J gave up 3 bases and V 3 bases, and 4 bases lay outside the gene matches. In germline, CDR1 is PRHDT, CDR2 FYEKMQ (reference sequence).

This chain uses TRBV15 with TRBJ2-1; D is undetermined. Trimming pared 3 bases from V and 6 bases from J, leaving 15 bases between. Per the germline V gene, CDR1 is LNHNV and CDR2 is YYDKDF (reference sequence). CDR3 length: 15 amino acids. CDR3 sequence: CATSSYEADSNEQFF. CDR3 in DNA: TGTGCCACCAGCAGCTATGAGGCTGATAGCAATGAGCAGTTCTTC.

The chain is built from TRBV27 and TRBJ2-3, with 7 bases matching TRBD1. CDR1 MNHEY and CDR2 SMNVEV come from the germline V gene (reference sequence). V lost 2 bases to trimming and J lost 0 bases; unmatched junction nucleotides: 14. CDR3 size: 19 residues. CDR3 amino acids: CASSLTGQVFLGSTDTQYF. CDR3 sequence (DNA): TGTGCCAGCAGTTTAACAGGACAGGTCTTTCTCGGTAGCACAGATACGCAGTATTTT.

The gene calls are TRBV24-1 and TRBJ2-2, with a tentative D call TRBD1 (5 bases). The CDR3 extends over 16 amino acids. The germline V gene encodes CDR1 KGHDR and CDR2 SFDVKD. Between the trimmed V and J ends, which lost 2 bases and 2 bases, there was a span of 11 bases. CDR3 DNA sequence: TGTGCCACCAGTGATTACAGGACGAAAAACACCGGGGAGCTGTTTTTT. Translating gives CATSDYRTKNTGELFF.

V is TRBV15 and J is TRBJ2-7, with D tentatively TRBD1 (5 bases). Trimming took off 2 bases at V and 6 bases at J, with 8 bases between the two ends. This CDR3 comprises 12 residues. Germline V gene data show CDR1 as LNHNV and CDR2 as YYDKDF (reference sequence). The chain's CDR3 is CATSRQGSEQYF. The CDR3 coding sequence is TGTGCCACCAGCAGACAGGGATCCGAGCAGTACTTC.

The CDR3 DNA follows: TGTGCCAGCGGTTCCCGGGAGGGTGAAAAACTGTTTTTT. This gives the protein CASGSREGEKLFF. The rearrangement links TRBV6-5 to TRBJ1-4; no firm D call. Germline values: CDR1 MNHEY, CDR2 SVGAGI. CDR3 size: 13 residues. Trimming left V 8 bases short and J 7 bases short, with 14 bases between.

V gene TRBV7-3 combines with J gene TRBJ2-7; D uncertain. V was cut by 4 bases and J by 6 bases, with 13 bases left in between. The CDR3 has 13 amino acids. Per germline, CDR1 SGHTA and CDR2 FQGTGA. CDR3 bases: TGTGCCAGCAGCTACGACATTATTGGCGAGCAGTACTTC. The encoded protein is CASSYDIIGEQYF.

A few counts support this clone. The chain employs TRBV5-1 and TRBJ2-5, with TRBD2 identical over 8 bases. This CDR3 is built from 14 residues. In germline, CDR1 is SGHRS, CDR2 YFSETQ. V lost 5 bases and J lost 4; bases outside the gene matches: 7. The CDR3 DNA reads as TGCGCCAGCAGGGGCGCGCTAGCGGGAGAGACCCAGTACTTC. It translates to CASRGALAGETQYF.

This clone was observed a few times. The chain uses TRBV3-1 (or the pseudogene TRBV3-2) and TRBJ2-1, with D possibly being TRBD1 (6 bases). Germline V lookup: CDR1 LGHDT, CDR2 YNNKEL (reference sequence). The V and J ends lost 3 bases and 3 bases respectively, with 15 bases between them. The CDR3 runs 16 residues. The CDR3 spells CASSQAWGLIYNEQFF. DNA of the CDR3: TGTGCCAGCAGCCAGGCATGGGGGCTGATCTACAATGAGCAGTTCTTC.

The J gene is TRBJ2-1, the V gene TRBV4-1; 11 nucleotides align to TRBD2. This CDR3 is 17 amino acids long. With 5 bases clipped from V and 8 bases from J, the junction kept 14 bases outside the gene matches. Germline assignment: CDR1 MGHRA and CDR2 YSYEKL. CDR3 coding DNA: TGCGCCAGCAGCTCCCTAGCGGGAGGACACAATGCTTATGAGCAGTTCTTC. Its translation: CASSSLAGGHNAYEQFF.

This clone appeared once. The V call is TRBV29-1, the J call TRBJ1-5, with D unresolved. V was shortened by 3 bases and J by 4 bases, with 10 bases between the two germline ends. This CDR3 region has 13 residues. Germline loops: CDR1 SQVTM, CDR2 ANQGSEA. Here the CDR3 DNA reads TGCAGCGTTGACTCTGGCGGGAATCAGCCCCAGCATTTT. This gives the protein CSVDSGGNQPQHF.

This sequence joins TRBV7-2 and TRBJ1-5, with D perhaps matching TRBD1 (5 bases). The CDR3 totals 15 residues. Germline lookup yields CDR1 SGHTA and CDR2 FQGNSA. V was shortened by 2 bases and J by 0 bases, with 8 bases between the two germline ends. DNA for the CDR3: TGTGCCAGCAGCTTACAGGGACTTAGCAATCAGCCCCAGCATTTT. It codes for CASSLQGLSNQPQHF.

The chain uses TRBV7-3 and TRBJ2-5, with 8 bases that match TRBD2. This CDR3 has 14 residues. CDR1 is SGHTA, CDR2 FQGTGA, per germline. J was trimmed by 3 bases and V by 5 bases; bases with no gene match: 5. CDR3 in DNA: TGTGCCAGCAGCACCAGTAGCGGGGAAGAGACCCAGTACTTC. Amino acid sequence: CASSTSSGEETQYF.

This chain links TRBV14 with TRBJ2-2, with D possibly being TRBD1 (6 bases). The CDR3 contains 14 residues. V lost 3 bases and J 5 bases, leaving 10 bases between the germline ends. Germline V gene lookup returns CDR1 SGHDN and CDR2 FVKESK. The CDR3 DNA reads TGTGCCAGCAGCCACAGGGGACGGACCGGGGAGCTGTTTTTT. Translated, it gives CASSHRGRTGELFF.

The rearrangement joins TRBV28 to TRBJ1-4, with D maybe TRBD1 (5 bases). Trimming stripped 6 bases from V and 4 bases from J, with 12 bases between. There are 14 residues in the CDR3. Germline lookup yields CDR1 MDHEN and CDR2 SYDVKM. CDR3 loop: CASRTGVLNEKLFF. CDR3 bases: TGTGCCAGCAGAACAGGAGTCCTTAATGAAAAACTGTTTTTT. The whole variable domain, remainder taken from reference TRBV28 and TRBJ1-4, is DVKVTQSSRYLVKRTGEKVFLECVQDMDHENMFWYRQDPGLGLRLIYFSYDVKMKEKGDIPEGYSVSREKKERFSLILESASTNQTSMYLCASRTGVLNEKLFFGSGTQLSVL.

The rearrangement uses TRBV5-1 and TRBJ1-5, with a tentative D call TRBD1 (6 bases). The CDR3 has 16 residues. Trimming cost V 0 bases and J 6 bases, with 16 bases left between them. CDR1 and CDR2 (germline): SGHRS, YFSETQ. The CDR3 DNA sequence: TGCGCCAGCAGCTTGGCCCCGACAGGTGCCGGTCAGCCCCAGCATTTT. Amino acid sequence: CASSLAPTGAGQPQHF.

The chain joins TRBV30 to TRBJ1-2, with 8 nucleotides matching TRBD1. CDR3 size: 12 residues. In germline, CDR1 is GTSNPN, CDR2 SVGIG (reference sequence). Losses at the gene ends were 4 bases for V and 8 bases for J; bases not matched to a gene: 6. This CDR3 is CAWTAGGEGYTF. In DNA, the CDR3 is TGTGCCTGGACGGCAGGGGGCGAAGGCTACACCTTC.

The V gene is TRBV29-1, the J gene TRBJ2-3; 8 bases agree with TRBD1. Germline CDR1 SQVTM, CDR2 ANQGSEA. The CDR3 loop spans 14 amino acids. V was clipped by 5 bases and J by 6 bases; unmatched bases: 10. In DNA form, the CDR3 reads TGCAGCGTTCACACGGACAGGGTTACTGATACGCAGTATTTT. Protein product: CSVHTDRVTDTQYF.

The rearrangement joins TRBV28 to TRBJ2-1, with 8 bases matching TRBD1. V trimming: 7 bases; J trimming: 4 bases; junction bases outside the gene matches: 9. This CDR3 spans 15 amino acids. Per germline, CDR1 MDHEN and CDR2 SYDVKM. CDR3 nucleotides: TGTGCCAGCAAGGACAGGGCGGAGGGGTACAATGAGCAGTTCTTC. This sequence encodes CASKDRAEGYNEQFF.

The chain recombines TRBV24-1 with TRBJ2-3, with a possible D match to TRBD2 (6 bases). Per germline, CDR1 KGHDR and CDR2 SFDVKD. The CDR3 length is 13 residues. V was cut by 9 bases and J by 5 bases, with 14 bases left in between. This CDR3 reads CATGGRDRDTQYF. The CDR3 coding sequence is TGTGCCACCGGCGGGCGGGACCGAGATACGCAGTATTTT.